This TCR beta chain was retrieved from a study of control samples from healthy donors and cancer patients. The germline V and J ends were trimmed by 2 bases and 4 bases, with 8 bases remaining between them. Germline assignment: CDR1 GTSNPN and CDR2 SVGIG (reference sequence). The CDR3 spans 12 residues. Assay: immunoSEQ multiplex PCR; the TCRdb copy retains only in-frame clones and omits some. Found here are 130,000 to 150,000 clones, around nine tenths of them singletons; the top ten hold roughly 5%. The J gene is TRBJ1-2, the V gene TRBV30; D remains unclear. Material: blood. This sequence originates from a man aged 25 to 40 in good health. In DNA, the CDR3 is TGTGCCTGGAGTCCTGAATCCTATGGCTACACCTTC. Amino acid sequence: CAWSPESYGYTF.